This T cell receptor (beta chain) appears in the sequencing data of a study of blood T cell repertoires in COVID-19. Looking at the study overall: Samples taken during acute and convalescent COVID-19 were collected in the United States, Italy and Spain. T cells, B-cell-depleted T cells, or PBMCs provided the cDNA or gDNA that served as material.

The CDR3 runs 15 residues. V was trimmed by 6 bases and J by 2 bases, leaving 16 bases between them. Per germline, CDR1 SQVTM and CDR2 ANQGSEA. As handled by the study authors: From reference gene primer amplification, estimates of nucleated cell counts were derived. The method was immunoSEQ multiplex PCR; TCRdb's version includes in-frame clones alone and lacks a portion of them. The DNA was the basis for D and trimming; V, J and clone size are from that table. The top ten clones hold about 4% of a sample with 90,000 to 120,000 clones, roughly 84% of them seen once. This TCR was sampled from a human donor in a cohort sampled during active COVID-19. The chain employs TRBV29-1 and TRBJ1-4; TRBD1 might be the D (6 bases). Sequenced input: peripheral blood. The CDR3 DNA reads TGCAGCGTGAGTACAGGGACGAGTACTAATGAAAAACTGTTTTTT. Protein sequence: CSVSTGTSTNEKLFF.